A single sample gave rise to the 15 T cell receptor beta chains below, sequenced in a study of human T cells and chemical hapten exposure (dated by TCRdb to the early 2020s). The library was produced with RACE. TCRdb names NextSeq 500 as the instrument used. The public reads were quality trimmed at Q25 with fastp and then assembled into clones with MiXCR by TCRdb, keeping productive beta chains. One record per CDR3 amino acid sequence lists the most common genes and DNA. This sample holds roughly 100,000 distinct CDR3 sequences; about 34% were observed only once. The ten most abundant clones make up more than 2.5% of the sample. Interpreted using the paper, the time point label stands for: patch test 3, about 24 weeks after DPC sensitization. Interpreted using the paper, the treatment or condition label stands for: therapeutic diphenylcyclopropenone sensitization with weekly scalp DPC. The material sequenced was whole blood, taken in connection with sensitization to the hapten diphenylcyclopropenone (DPC). The receptors shown here come from a man in his forties or fifties with alopecia areata. Some clones in this sample may be carry-over from other donors' samples.

This clonotype was seen only once. The J gene is TRBJ2-7, the V gene TRBV9, with TRBD2 identical over 8 bases. The V gene end was trimmed by 3 bases and the J gene end by 2 bases; junction bases not matched to a gene: 4. The CDR3 sequence is 14 residues long. CDR1 and CDR2 from the germline V gene are SGDLS and YYNGEE. CDR3 region: CASSATSEPYEQYF. CDR3 coding DNA: TGTGCCAGCAGCGCGACTAGCGAGCCCTACGAGCAGTACTTC. The full variable domain, in which reference TRBV9 and TRBJ2-7 provide the parts outside the CDR3, is DSGVTQTPKHLITATGQRVTLRCSPRSGDLSVYWYQQSLDQGLQFLIQYYNGEERAKGNILERFSAQQFPDLHSELNLSSLELGDSALYFCASSATSEPYEQYFGPGTRLTVT.

In its sample, this clonotype was seen once. The chain joins TRBV12-3 or TRBV12-4 to TRBJ2-1; tentatively, D is TRBD1 (6 bases). The germline V and J ends were trimmed by 3 bases and 16 bases, with 16 bases remaining between them. The CDR3 totals 12 residues. CDR3 coding DNA: TGTGCCAGCAGTTTTCCGGGACAAGTTAGTTTCTTC. It is translated as CASSFPGQVSFF.

The chain joins TRBV6-5 to TRBJ2-1; no clear D. CDR1 and CDR2 (germline): MNHEY, SVGAGI. The CDR3 sequence is 12 residues long. V gave up 2 bases and J gave up 10 bases, with 9 bases separating them. The CDR3 loop reads CASSYRAGEQFF. DNA of the CDR3: TGTGCCAGCAGTTACAGAGCTGGCGAGCAGTTCTTC.

V usage is TRBV28 and J usage is TRBJ2-1; D is unclear. V dropped 3 bases and J dropped 7 bases, with 19 bases sitting between them. This CDR3 is 16 amino acids long. From germline, CDR1 is MDHEN and CDR2 SYDVKM. The CDR3: CASSLPRPALGNEQFF. In DNA form, the CDR3 reads TGTGCCAGCAGTTTGCCAAGGCCAGCTCTGGGGAATGAGCAGTTCTTC. The full variable domain, its missing parts supplied by reference TRBV28 and TRBJ2-1, is DVKVTQSSRYLVKRTGEKVFLECVQDMDHENMFWYRQDPGLGLRLIYFSYDVKMKEKGDIPEGYSVSREKKERFSLILESASTNQTSMYLCASSLPRPALGNEQFFGPGTRLTVL.

This rearrangement joins TRBV10-3 to TRBJ1-1; 10 positions match TRBD1. Germline V gives CDR1 ENHRY, CDR2 SYGVKD. V lost 7 bases to trimming and J lost 5 bases; unmatched junction nucleotides: 4. The CDR3 covers 13 residues. This chain's CDR3 is CAITRQGATEAFF. The DNA of the CDR3 is TGTGCCATCACTAGACAGGGGGCGACTGAAGCTTTCTTT.

The CDR3 region is CASSKGQGNGYTF. CDR3 coding DNA: TGTGCCAGCAGTAAAGGACAGGGGAATGGCTACACCTTC. This rearrangement joins TRBV6-6 to TRBJ1-2, with 9 bases aligning to TRBD1. The CDR3 runs 13 residues. Germline V gene sequence: CDR1 MNHNY, CDR2 SVGAGI (reference sequence). Trimming removed 5 bases from V and 6 bases from J; junction bases left unmatched: 4.

This rearrangement joins TRBV20-1 to TRBJ2-3; D is tentatively TRBD1 or TRBD2 (5 bases each). Germline V gives CDR1 DFQATT, CDR2 SNEGSKA (reference sequence). This CDR3 has 15 residues. Trimming removed 2 bases from V and 1 base from J, with 13 bases in between. The CDR3 nucleotides read TGCAGTGCTAGACCCCTGACGGGACGCACAGATACGCAGTATTTT. Translating it yields CSARPLTGRTDTQYF.

This rearrangement joins TRBV5-6 to TRBJ2-7; D possibly corresponds to TRBD2 (6 bases). Germline values: CDR1 SGHDT, CDR2 YYEEEE. CDR3 length: 16 amino acids. Trimming took off 4 bases at V and 2 bases at J, with 19 bases between the two ends. As DNA, the CDR3 is TGTGCCAGCAGCCCAGCAAGGGGAGGTTATCCCTACGAGCAGTACTTC. It codes for CASSPARGGYPYEQYF.

The chain joins TRBV28 to TRBJ2-7, with D possibly TRBD1 on 6 matching bases. CDR3 length: 12 amino acids. Trimming stripped 8 bases from V and 5 bases from J, with 13 bases between. Germline CDR1 is MDHEN and CDR2 is SYDVKM. CDR3 sequence: CASGQGYHEQYF. DNA for the CDR3: TGTGCCAGCGGTCAGGGGTACCACGAGCAGTACTTC.

The chain links TRBV24-1 to TRBJ2-6, with TRBD1 identical over 7 bases. Looked up from germline, CDR1 is KGHDR and CDR2 is SFDVKD. The CDR3 loop spans 16 amino acids. J was trimmed by 2 bases and V by 4 bases; bases with no gene match: 4. In nucleotides, the CDR3 is TGTGCCACCAGTGACAGTGACAGGGCTGGGGCCAACGTCCTGACTTTC. Encoded protein: CATSDSDRAGANVLTF.

The chain couples TRBV6-1 to TRBJ2-1, with TRBD2 matching 8 bases. The CDR3 length is 12 residues. Germline CDR1 and CDR2: MNHNS and SASEGT. The chain's CDR3 is CHVRGVYNEQFF. The CDR3, as DNA: TGTCATGTGCGGGGGGTGTACAATGAGCAGTTCTTC.

The gene calls are TRBV28 and TRBJ1-1, with 7 bases fitting TRBD1. J gave up 5 bases and V 8 bases, and 5 bases lay outside the gene matches. The CDR3 is 12 amino acids. CDR1 is MDHEN, CDR2 SYDVKM, per germline. CDR3 sequence (DNA): TGTGCCAGCTCAGGGGGAAGGACTGAAGCTTTCTTT. It yields the protein CASSGGRTEAFF.

The chain employs TRBV29-1 and TRBJ2-1; 8 positions match TRBD2. The length of the CDR3 is 16 residues. Germline CDR1 SQVTM, CDR2 ANQGSEA. Trimming took 2 bases from V and 7 from J; bases not matched to a gene: 13. The CDR3 DNA follows: TGCAGCGTTGAATACGTAGGGACTAGGTGGGATAATGAGCAGTTCTTC. Translating gives CSVEYVGTRWDNEQFF.

The sample holds a few counts of this clonotype. The chain couples TRBV6-1 to TRBJ2-1, with 11 bases that match TRBD2. The CDR3 extends over 15 amino acids. J gave up 7 bases and V 1 base, and 3 bases lay outside the gene matches. Germline V gene data show CDR1 as MNHNS and CDR2 as SASEGT. The CDR3 loop is CASSEVPSGRNEQFF. CDR3 coding DNA: TGTGCCAGCAGTGAAGTCCCTAGCGGGAGGAATGAGCAGTTCTTC.

Comments on this clonotype: The junction shows a germline mismatch at one end, possibly a read error. The CDR3 region is CASSLAEDPGETQYF. CDR3 DNA sequence: TGTGCTAGCAGCTTAGCAGAAGATCCAGGCGAGACCCAGTACTTC. This chain uses TRBV7-7 with TRBJ2-5; no reliable D call. This CDR3 spans 15 amino acids. CDR1 SSHAT and CDR2 FNYEAQ come from the germline V gene (reference sequence).